The 22 T cell receptor beta chains reported below all come from one sample, sequenced in a study of type 1 regulatory T cells (dated by TCRdb to the early 2020s). No antigen has been identified for these receptors. The listed sequencing device is Illumina MiSeq. TCRdb redid the processing of the public reads, applying fastp at Q25 and MiXCR, and retained in-frame beta chains. Each entry is one CDR3 protein sequence, shown with its most common DNA and genes. For this sample there are under 85,000 distinct CDR3 sequences; around 49% appear just once. Together, the top ten hold 2% to 2.5% of the sample. The sequenced sample was cultured non-Tr1 T cells, either the whole culture or a sorted T cell fraction (not recorded which). Per the publication, the cell subset or site label means: non-Tr1 population from the T-allo10 product. These receptor sequences come from a human donor in good health.

To note about this clonotype: A read error may produce the germline difference seen at one junction end. The genes are TRBV2 and TRBJ2-7; 12 bases fit TRBD2. This CDR3 has 17 residues. The germline gives CDR1 SNHLY, CDR2 FYNNEI. The CDR3 DNA is TGTGCCAGCAGTGGGAGGCTGGGACTAGCGGGTTCCTACGAGCAATACTTC. It specifies CASSGRLGLAGSYEQYF.

This clonotype was observed a few times. The genes are TRBV20-1 and TRBJ1-5; 7 bases match TRBD1. This CDR3 comprises 14 residues. In germline, CDR1 is DFQATT, CDR2 SNEGSKA (reference sequence). V lost 1 base and J lost 6; bases outside the gene matches: 6. The CDR3 protein is CSARVTGFPQPQHF. CDR3 in DNA: TGCAGTGCTAGAGTGACAGGGTTCCCTCAGCCCCAGCATTTT.

This clonotype was detected a few times. V usage is TRBV5-1 and J usage is TRBJ2-3; 8 nucleotides line up with TRBD1. The CDR3 runs to 14 residues. CDR1 and CDR2 (germline): SGHRS, YFSETQ. J lost 2 bases, V lost 4 bases, and 3 bases had no gene match. The chain's CDR3 is CASSKDRDTDTQYF. The DNA of the CDR3 is TGCGCCAGCAGCAAGGACAGGGACACAGATACGCAGTATTTT. The whole variable domain, filled in from reference TRBV5-1 and TRBJ2-3, reads KAGVTQTPRYLIKTRGQQVTLSCSPISGHRSVSWYQQTPGQGLQFLFEYFSETQRNKGNFPGRFSGRQFSNSRSEMNVSTLELGDSALYLCASSKDRDTDTQYFGPGTRLTVL.

The chain combines TRBV12-3 or TRBV12-4 with TRBJ1-2; D is perhaps TRBD1 (6 bases). The CDR3 covers 15 residues. V shed 1 base and J shed 8 bases, with 17 bases lying between them. The CDR3: CASSLGSVGAVGYTF. The CDR3 nucleotides are TGTGCCAGCAGTTTAGGTAGTGTGGGGGCGGTAGGCTACACCTTC.

This chain connects TRBV20-1 to TRBJ2-2; D gene ambiguous. The germline V gene encodes CDR1 DFQATT and CDR2 SNEGSKA (reference sequence). Trimming took off 4 bases at V and 7 bases at J, with 13 bases between the two ends. The CDR3 has 13 amino acids. The CDR3 coding sequence is TGCAGTGCTACCCCGAAGGGTATCGGGGAGCTGTTTTTT. Residues: CSATPKGIGELFF.

This clonotype has a handful of counts. V usage is TRBV5-1 and J usage is TRBJ1-1, with unresolved D. Trimming cost V 2 bases and J 5 bases, with 13 bases left between them. This CDR3 spans 14 amino acids. Germline lookup yields CDR1 SGHRS and CDR2 YFSETQ. CDR3 region: CASSFNGPGTEAFF. CDR3 coding DNA: TGCGCCAGCAGCTTTAATGGACCCGGGACTGAAGCTTTCTTT.

The chain recombines TRBV12-2 with TRBJ1-4; whether TRBD1, the table's D call, matches the DNA was not checked. TRBV12-2 is classified as a pseudogene. This CDR3 region has 15 residues. CDR3 loop: CASRSWGQGDEKLFF. In DNA form, the CDR3 reads TGTGCAAGTCGCTCTTGGGGACAGGGGGATGAAAAACTGTTTTTT.

The V call is TRBV5-1, the J call TRBJ2-5; either TRBD1 or TRBD2 may fit D (6 bases each). V shed 1 base and J shed 4 bases, with 14 bases lying between them. The germline CDR1 and CDR2 sequences are SGHRS and YFSETQ. The CDR3 extends over 15 amino acids. The CDR3 here is CASSLFPGAGETQYF. The CDR3 bases are TGCGCCAGCAGCTTGTTCCCGGGGGCTGGAGAGACCCAGTACTTC.

This clonotype was counted only a few times. The V gene is TRBV10-3, the J gene TRBJ2-5; 14 bases line up with TRBD2. The CDR3 spans 15 residues. Trimming removed 6 bases from V and 5 bases from J; junction bases left unmatched: 5. Germline-derived CDR1 and CDR2 are ENHRY and SYGVKD. The CDR3 DNA follows: TGTGCCATCAGACCGACTAGCGGGGGGGCTGAGACCCAGTACTTC. Amino acids: CAIRPTSGGAETQYF.

The chain combines TRBV20-1 with TRBJ2-3; D may correspond to TRBD1 or TRBD2 (5 bases each). Trimming shortened V by 4 bases and J by 4 bases, and 15 bases separated the two germline ends. Germline lookup yields CDR1 DFQATT and CDR2 SNEGSKA (reference sequence). There are 14 residues in the CDR3. CDR3 bases: TGCAGTGCTATGGGACGAAGCTCGTCAGATACGCAGTATTTT. Protein product: CSAMGRSSSDTQYF.

A word on this clonotype: Compared with germline, one end of the junction differs, possibly owing to a read error. The J gene is TRBJ2-3, the V gene TRBV7-9; D is perhaps TRBD2 (5 bases). CDR3 length equals 12 residues. The germline V gene has CDR1 SEHNR and CDR2 FQNEAQ (reference sequence). The CDR3 protein is CASSLTTDMQYF. The CDR3 DNA follows: TGTGCCAGCAGCTTGACTACAGATATGCAGTATTTT.

This sequence joins TRBV7-8 and TRBJ1-1; 10 nucleotides line up with TRBD1. The CDR3 loop spans 15 amino acids. J lost 7 bases, V lost 2 bases, and 7 bases had no gene match. From germline, CDR1 is SGHVS and CDR2 FQNEAQ. CDR3 nucleotides: TGTGCCAGCAGCTTATCTCCGACAGGGGGCGGTGAAGCTTTCTTT. Translated, it gives CASSLSPTGGGEAFF.

The V call is TRBV6-2 or TRBV6-3, the J call TRBJ2-7; 7 bases fit TRBD2. This CDR3 region has 17 residues. The germline CDR1 and CDR2 sequences are MNHEY and SVGEGT. V was pared by 8 bases and J by 5 bases, with 21 bases of the junction left unmatched. The DNA of the CDR3 is TGTGCCAGCTTGACTACCAGGCGGGGGTCTGTATCCCACGAGCAGTACTTC. Its translation is CASLTTRRGSVSHEQYF.

The genes are TRBV19 and TRBJ1-2; a possible D gene is TRBD1 (5 bases). Germline lookup yields CDR1 LNHDA and CDR2 SQIVND (reference sequence). V was cut by 5 bases and J by 5 bases, with 21 bases left in between. The CDR3 loop spans 16 amino acids. CDR3: CASSPSGGGARYGYTF. DNA for the CDR3: TGTGCCAGTAGTCCCAGCGGGGGAGGGGCGCGGTATGGCTACACCTTC.

This rearrangement joins TRBV20-1 to TRBJ2-2; no definite D call. There are 13 residues in the CDR3. Trimming shortened V by 0 bases and J by 5 bases, and 7 bases separated the two germline ends. Germline V gene sequence: CDR1 DFQATT, CDR2 SNEGSKA (reference sequence). The CDR3 loop reads CSARDGMTGELFF. DNA for the CDR3: TGCAGTGCTAGAGACGGAATGACCGGGGAGCTGTTTTTT.

The genes are TRBV20-1 and TRBJ2-2; TRBD2 might be the D (6 bases). CDR3 length: 16 residues. V lost 2 bases to trimming and J lost 2 bases, with 15 bases between them. Germline V lookup: CDR1 DFQATT, CDR2 SNEGSKA (reference sequence). The CDR3 here is CSARRPGGINTGELFF. Written as DNA, the CDR3 is TGCAGTGCTAGACGCCCCGGCGGGATTAACACCGGGGAGCTGTTTTTT.

The rearrangement links TRBV7-2 to TRBJ2-5; the D call may be TRBD1 or TRBD2 (5 bases each). Germline V CDR1 and CDR2: SGHTA, FQGNSA. The CDR3 is 14 amino acids. Trimming stripped 3 bases from V and 1 base from J, with 9 bases between. The CDR3 bases are TGTGCCAGCAGCTTTCGGGGCTCCCAAGAGACCCAGTACTTC. Residues: CASSFRGSQETQYF.

The chain combines TRBV5-1 with TRBJ2-5, with a possible D match to TRBD2 (5 bases). Germline CDR1 SGHRS, CDR2 YFSETQ. V was trimmed by 1 base and J by 4 bases, leaving 14 bases between them. This CDR3 region has 15 residues. The CDR3 reads CASSLMGSSRETQYF. As DNA, the CDR3 is TGCGCCAGCAGCTTGATGGGGAGCAGTCGAGAGACCCAGTACTTC.

This clonotype occurred a few times. J is TRBJ2-7 and V is TRBV6-5; 7 bases line up with TRBD1. The CDR3 has 17 amino acids. Losses at the gene ends were 5 bases for V and 6 bases for J; bases not matched to a gene: 19. The germline gives CDR1 MNHEY, CDR2 SVGAGI. CDR3 bases: TGTGCCAGCAGTCGGCTTCTTCCAGGGGGACAGAAAGGCGAGCAGTACTTC. This encodes CASSRLLPGGQKGEQYF.

V usage is TRBV7-2 and J usage is TRBJ1-2; 7 bases line up with TRBD1. The CDR3 is 14 amino acids. V shed 6 bases, J shed 7 bases, and the junction held 11 bases outside the gene matches. In germline, CDR1 is SGHTA, CDR2 FQGNSA. CDR3 in DNA: TGTGCCAGCAGGCCCACAGGGGCCCAGGGTGGCTACACCTTC. Translating it yields CASRPTGAQGGYTF.

This clonotype was picked up a small number of times. V gene TRBV20-1 combines with J gene TRBJ1-2; D gene ambiguous. CDR3 length: 13 amino acids. From germline, CDR1 is DFQATT and CDR2 SNEGSKA (reference sequence). The ends were cut back, 0 bases at V and 0 bases at J, with 5 bases in the middle. This CDR3 reads CSAREPANYGYTF. In DNA form, the CDR3 reads TGCAGTGCTAGAGAGCCAGCTAACTATGGCTACACCTTC.

V usage is TRBV12-3 or TRBV12-4 and J usage is TRBJ1-1; D gene ambiguous. This CDR3 spans 13 amino acids. The V and J ends lost 2 bases and 5 bases respectively, with 9 bases between them. CDR3 sequence reads: CASSLKVGTEAFF. CDR3 coding DNA: TGTGCCAGCAGTTTAAAGGTTGGGACTGAAGCTTTCTTT.